These T cell receptor beta chains were read from a single sample in a study of CD8 T cells in ankylosing spondylitis. MiXCR, applied by TCRdb to the 5' RACE reads, yields one record per CDR3 protein. This sample yields 150,000 to 200,000 distinct CDR3 sequences, of which roughly 13% are seen a single time; approximately 11% belongs to the top ten. What was sequenced was blood, either unsorted or a sorted T cell fraction (not recorded which). These receptors originate from a female donor with ankylosing spondylitis or in good health (not recorded which). CDR3s include the opening cysteine and the closing phenylalanine or tryptophan. Fields, in order: J gene, clone size, CDR3 length, V gene, D gene, CDR3 DNA, CDR3 protein. A D gene is named only where the DNA matches it firmly. For some rows the clone size is stated as once, few or many, or as a class when expanded; others skip it.

>TRBJ2-2|many|17|TRBV7-8|NA
TGTGCCAGCAGCTTAGCTCTGGGAACAGGGAGCACCGGGGAGCTGTTTTTT
CASSLALGTGSTGELFF
>TRBJ2-7|NA|13|TRBV4-1|NA
TGCGCCAGCAGCTTGCGGGACTCCATCGAGCAGTACTTC
CASSLRDSIEQYF
>TRBJ1-3|many|15|TRBV6-1|NA
TGTGCCAGCAGCCGGGACACCGTGGGGGAAAACACCATATATTTT
CASSRDTVGENTIYF
>TRBJ1-5|many|14|TRBV11-2|NA
TGTGCCAGCAGCTTAGTGGCAGACAATCAGCCCCAGCATTTT
CASSLVADNQPQHF
>TRBJ2-5|many|15|TRBV5-1|TRBD1
TGCGCCAGCAGCTTATACTCGGACAGGGGAGAGACCCAGTACTTC
CASSLYSDRGETQYF
>TRBJ1-1|NA|15|TRBV12-3/TRBV12-4|NA
TGTGCCAGCAGCGACCTCAGGGCGAAGAACACTGAAGCTTTCTTT
CASSDLRAKNTEAFF
>TRBJ2-1|few|18|TRBV12-3/TRBV12-4|NA
TGTGCCAGCAGTTTAGACATGTTACCCCCTATCTCCTACAATGAGCAGTTCTTC
CASSLDMLPPISYNEQFF
>TRBJ2-3|NA|14|TRBV12-3/TRBV12-4|NA
TGTGCCACGGGGGACAGACCTAACACCGATACGCAGTATTTT
CATGDRPNTDTQYF
>TRBJ1-3|NA|14|TRBV19|NA
TGTGCCAGTAAATCTGTCAGCTCTGGAAACACCATATATTTT
CASKSVSSGNTIYF
>TRBJ1-2|many|12|TRBV10-3|TRBD1
TGTGCCATCGGGGGACAGGGGACTGGCTACACCTTC
CAIGGQGTGYTF
>TRBJ2-7|many|15|TRBV21-1|NA
TGTGCCAGCAGAACTACAGGGCCTCGATACTACGAGCAGTACTTC
CASRTTGPRYYEQYF
>TRBJ2-5|many|12|TRBV12-3/TRBV12-4|NA
TGTGCCAGCAGCTTAGTCGGAGAGACCCAGTACTTC
CASSLVGETQYF
>TRBJ1-2|many|14|TRBV5-1|NA
TGCGCCAGCAGCTTGTCACAGGGACCCTATGGCTACACCTTC
CASSLSQGPYGYTF
>TRBJ2-1|NA|16|TRBV5-1|TRBD2
TGCGCCAGCAGCCCCGGACTAGCGGGAGGGCCCCATGAGCAGTTCTTC
CASSPGLAGGPHEQFF
>TRBJ2-7|NA|8|TRBV6-5|NA
TGTGCCAACAGCCGACGGTGCTTC
CANSRRCF
>TRBJ1-4|many|15|TRBV5-1|TRBD1
TGCGCCAGCAGCGCAGATGGACAGGGACGGGAAAAACTGTTTTTT
CASSADGQGREKLFF
>TRBJ2-1|NA|15|TRBV11-1|TRBD2
TGTGCCAGCAGCTTCATAGCGGGAGGGGGCAATGAGCAGTTCTTC
CASSFIAGGGNEQFF
>TRBJ2-7|NA|12|TRBV30|NA
TGTGCCTGGAGTGTGGGGAGTTACGAGCAGTACTTC
CAWSVGSYEQYF
>TRBJ2-2|many|16|TRBV10-1|NA
TGCGCCAGCCGGAGCGAGCCTGCCTGCGGCACCGGGGAGCTGTTTTTT
CASRSEPACGTGELFF
>TRBJ2-3|few|14|TRBV12-3/TRBV12-4|TRBD2
TGTGCCACTTCCGGACTAGCGGGAGCACATACGCAGTATTTT
CATSGLAGAHTQYF
>TRBJ2-7|NA|15|TRBV27|TRBD1
TGTGCCAGCAGTTCCCGAAGGACAGGGGGATACGAGCAGTACTTC
CASSSRRTGGYEQYF
>TRBJ2-3|NA|14|TRBV7-9|NA
TGTGCCAGCAGCTTAGACACTAGCACAGATACGCAGTATTTT
CASSLDTSTDTQYF
>TRBJ1-2|many|12|TRBV20-1|TRBD1
TGCAGTGCTTTTTACAGGGGGCGTAACTACACCTTC
CSAFYRGRNYTF
>TRBJ2-1|many|12|TRBV12-3/TRBV12-4|TRBD2
TGTGCCAGCAGTGACAGCGGGGATGAGCAGTTCTTC
CASSDSGDEQFF
>TRBJ2-3|many|14|TRBV7-9|NA
TGTGCCAGCAGCTTAGGGCACTCCACAGATACGCAGTATTTT
CASSLGHSTDTQYF
>TRBJ2-1|NA|15|TRBV6-1|NA
TGTGCCAGCAGCCCCGGGTTGAACAGGGACAATGAGCAGTTCTTC
CASSPGLNRDNEQFF
>TRBJ2-1|many|16|TRBV6-1|TRBD2
TGTGCCAGCAGTCGGGTAGCGGGAGCGGGCTACAATGAGCAGTTCTTC
CASSRVAGAGYNEQFF
>TRBJ2-2|few|15|TRBV18|TRBD1
TGTGCCAGCTCATGGACAGGGGAGAACACCGGGGAGCTGTTTTTT
CASSWTGENTGELFF